Below, one T cell receptor (beta chain) is given with its context. These data originate in a study of blood T cell repertoires in COVID-19. The data were produced by immunoSEQ multiplex PCR, yet TCRdb's version contains in-frame clones alone and is incomplete. The table shows 490,000 or so clones, with 80% to 90% occurring only once. All enrollees were about 18 to 89 years old and from fewer than 25 US areas. Two negative PCRs, clearance, or symptom resolution had been documented for recovered Cohort 3 donors. This sequence originates from a woman aged 60 to 75 who had recovered from COVID-19. The specimen was PBMCs or T cells enriched from blood (not recorded which).

CDR3 loop: CASGQATGRNEKLFF. In nucleotides, the CDR3 is TGTGCCAGCGGACAGGCGACTGGCCGGAATGAAAAACTGTTTTTT. The chain employs TRBV11-2 and TRBJ1-4, with TRBD1 identical over 7 bases. The CDR3 contains 15 residues. Germline assignment: CDR1 SGHAT and CDR2 FQNNGV. V lost 8 bases and J lost 5; bases outside the gene matches: 11.